Listed below are T cell receptor beta chains from one sample, sequenced in a study of T-cell memory formation after mild COVID-19. Using its own MiXCR run on the 5' RACE reads, TCRdb lists one record per CDR3 protein. The table includes about 450,000 distinct CDR3 sequences, 20% to 25% detected once. Input material: PBMCs or a T cell subset sorted from them (not recorded which). These receptors all come from an adult woman who had mild COVID-19 (a few samples of this study predate the infection). Cell type and time point are not known. Each CDR3 is given with its conserved first and last residue. The D gene is left open where the match is weak. Where a row states a size, it is once, few, many or the class of an expanded clone; other rows omit it.

cdr3_aa,cdr3_nt,clone_size,j_call,d_call,v_call
CSARIGGIVSEAFF,TGCAGTGCTAGAATCGGGGGTATCGTTTCTGAAGCTTTCTTT,NA,TRBJ1-1,NA,TRBV20-1
CASRTGGQENTEAFF,TGCGCCAGCAGAACAGGGGGCCAAGAGAACACTGAAGCTTTCTTT,NA,TRBJ1-1,TRBD1,TRBV5-1
CASSLIRGKETEAFF,TGTGCCAGCAGCCTCATCAGGGGGAAGGAAACTGAAGCTTTCTTT,NA,TRBJ1-1,TRBD1,TRBV27
CASRSGFSGANVLTF,TGCGCCAGCAGATCGGGGTTCTCTGGGGCCAACGTCCTGACTTTC,NA,TRBJ2-6,NA,TRBV5-1
CASSTRQATNTEAFF,TGTGCCAGCAGCACCCGACAGGCGACGAACACTGAAGCTTTCTTT,once,TRBJ1-1,NA,TRBV7-2
CASSAGFGIDTQYF,TGCGCCAGCAGCGCAGGGTTTGGGATAGATACGCAGTATTTT,NA,TRBJ2-3,NA,TRBV5-1
CASPGGGTNTGELFF,TGTGCCAGCCCCGGAGGCGGGACGAACACCGGGGAGCTGTTTTTT,few,TRBJ2-2,NA,TRBV7-9
CASSYSAGDYNEQFF,TGTGCCAGCAGTTACTCGGCAGGGGACTACAATGAGCAGTTCTTC,NA,TRBJ2-1,NA,TRBV6-5
CASSQPRLAGVFPFF,TGCGCCAGCAGCCAACCCAGACTAGCGGGAGTTTTTCCGTTCTTC,NA,TRBJ2-1,TRBD2,TRBV4-1
CASSPEFTSGATTDTQYF,TGTGCCAGCAGCCCCGAATTCACTAGCGGGGCGACGACAGATACGCAGTATTTT,few,TRBJ2-3,TRBD2,TRBV7-9
CASSLPQGGGTSADTQYF,TGTGCCAGCAGCTTACCGCAGGGCGGGGGGACATCCGCGGATACGCAGTATTTT,NA,TRBJ2-3,TRBD2,TRBV7-2
CASSLDGANYGYTF,TGCGCCAGCAGCCTCGACGGAGCTAACTATGGCTACACCTTC,few,TRBJ1-2,NA,TRBV5-1
CASSLQGVPSYEQYF,TGTGCCAGCAGCTTACAGGGGGTCCCCTCCTACGAGCAGTACTTC,NA,TRBJ2-7,TRBD1,TRBV13
CASSYTTANYGYTF,TGTGCCAGCAGTTACACAACAGCTAACTATGGCTACACCTTC,few,TRBJ1-2,NA,TRBV6-2/TRBV6-3
CASSVGTSGHEQFF,TGTGCCAGCAGCGTAGGGACTAGCGGTCATGAGCAGTTCTTC,NA,TRBJ2-1,TRBD2,TRBV9
CASSLAASGRAEWNIQYF,TGCGCCAGCAGCTTGGCGGCGAGCGGGAGGGCCGAATGGAACATTCAGTACTTC,NA,TRBJ2-4,TRBD2,TRBV5-1
CASSSLYSDTQYF,TGTGCCAGCAGCTCCCTATATTCAGATACGCAGTATTTT,NA,TRBJ2-3,NA,TRBV7-2
CASSVRGSSYNEQFF,TGTGCCAGCAGCGTAAGGGGGAGCTCCTACAATGAGCAGTTCTTC,few,TRBJ2-1,NA,TRBV7-9
CSALPGGSAKNIQYF,TGCAGTGCCCTGCCCGGCGGGTCAGCCAAAAACATTCAGTACTTC,NA,TRBJ2-4,NA,TRBV20-1
CASSQEPAGPPQQYF,TGTGCCAGCAGCCAAGAGCCCGCGGGACCTCCTCAGCAGTACTTC,NA,TRBJ2-7,NA,TRBV14
CSVGSGIYEQFF,TGCAGCGTTGGTAGCGGGATCTATGAGCAGTTCTTC,few,TRBJ2-1,TRBD2,TRBV29-1
CASSSVSTDTQYF,TGTGCCAGCAGCTCTGTCAGCACAGATACGCAGTATTTT,many,TRBJ2-3,NA,TRBV7-3
CSASHVRGGTVTQYF,TGCAGTGCTAGCCATGTGCGGGGGGGCACAGTTACGCAGTATTTT,NA,TRBJ2-3,TRBD2,TRBV20-1
CASSLNIGQPQHF,TGTGCCAGCAGTCTCAATATAGGTCAGCCCCAGCATTTT,few,TRBJ1-5,NA,TRBV12-3/TRBV12-4
CASSRMTSDLPRHYNEQFF,TGTGCCAGCAGCCGAATGACTAGCGACCTCCCTCGGCACTACAATGAGCAGTTCTTC,NA,TRBJ2-1,TRBD2,TRBV3-1